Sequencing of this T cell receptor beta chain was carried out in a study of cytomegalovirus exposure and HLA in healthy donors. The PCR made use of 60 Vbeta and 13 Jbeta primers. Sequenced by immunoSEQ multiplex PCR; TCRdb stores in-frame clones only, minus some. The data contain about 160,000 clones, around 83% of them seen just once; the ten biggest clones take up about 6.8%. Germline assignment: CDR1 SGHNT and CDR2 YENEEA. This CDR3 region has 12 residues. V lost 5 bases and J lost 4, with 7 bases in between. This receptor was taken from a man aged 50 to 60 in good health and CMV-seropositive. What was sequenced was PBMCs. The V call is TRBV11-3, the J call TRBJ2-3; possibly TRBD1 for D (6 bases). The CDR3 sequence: CASSPGADTQYF. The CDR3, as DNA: TGTGCCAGCAGCCCAGGGGCAGATACGCAGTATTTT.